This note documents a single T cell receptor (beta chain) sequence. This clone came up once. Its antigen specificity is not known. Base qualities are not recorded, but no much larger clone differs from it by a single base. For sequencing of the TCRbeta CDR3 region, genomic DNA was extracted from the sorted cells. The immunoSEQ Assay was used for sequencing of TCRbeta CDR3 regions. As stored in TCRdb, this immuneACCESS dataset retains in-frame rearrangements with V and J assigned. A fraction of the clones does not appear; measured against another copy, unresolved V genes explain less than half of the discrepancy, and the remainder lacks a known reason. This sample holds tens of thousands of clones; approximately 81% were observed only once. Clones ranked in the top ten supply 4.6% of the sample. This record belongs to a study of OX40 agonist ivuxolimab in advanced cancers. Describing the broader study: Ivuxolimab was an agonistic, fully human IgG2 monoclonal antibody directed against OX40 (CD134), a costimulatory receptor. Prior anti-PD-1, anti-PD-L1 or anti-CTLA-4 therapy was permitted, and approximately 40% of dose-escalation patients had received checkpoint inhibitors. The monotherapy dose-escalation portion (N of about 47 patients) of the phase I ivuxolimab trial is reported in the paper. Of the roughly 51 patients in dose escalation, around 19 had hepatocellular carcinoma, around 15 had melanoma, 9 had renal cell carcinoma and 9 had head and neck cancer. Intravenous ivuxolimab was administered to patients every 2 weeks at six dose levels: 0.01, 0.1, 0.3, 1.5, 3 and 10 mg/kg. Partial responses were achieved by three dose-escalation patients, of whom one had hepatocellular carcinoma and two had cutaneous melanoma. The dose-escalation cohort was about 83% male with a mean age of around 64 years, ranging from roughly 23 to 90. Peripheral TCRbeta sequencing was intended to test whether TCR sequence diversity was altered and clonal T-cell expansion was caused by ivuxolimab. Points the paper makes about the study in general: After ivuxolimab, expanded clones were on average more numerous among CD8+ T cells than among CD4+ T cells. Clonal expansion of both CD4+ and CD8+ blood T cells was observed from baseline to week 6 at doses 0.1 to 3.0 mg/kg. Which antigens the clonally expanded peripheral T cells were specific for was not determined. In partial responders in the 0.1-3.0 mg/kg groups, normalized peripheral clonal expansion was found to be among the lowest, especially among CD8+ T cells. Low levels of normalized T-cell clonal expansion were also seen in some patients who did not respond.

The CDR3 goes from the cysteine to the phenylalanine over 14 residues. Of all the DNA, just the CDR3 is kept, 42 bases in frame from base 1. For CDR1 and CDR2, the germline V gene lists SGHDT and YYEEEE. V is pared back by 4 bases and J by 0 bases, with 11 bases lying between the germline termini. Patients with a history of autoimmune disease or receiving systemic immunosuppression were excluded from the trial. Peripheral blood for TCR sequencing was collected from all dose cohorts at baseline, on cycle 4 day 1, and on cycle 7 day 1. Samples came from an open-label, multicenter, first-in-human phase I dose-escalation trial of ivuxolimab. The trial enrolled adults with locally advanced or metastatic head and neck squamous cell, hepatocellular, melanoma or renal cell carcinoma. Before TCR sequencing, CD4+ T cells and CD8+ T cells from peripheral blood were sorted into separate populations.

The sequence was obtained from an adult with an advanced solid tumor such as melanoma, head and neck, liver or kidney cancer. The sequence is built from TRBV5-6 and TRBJ2-7, with the D gene too uncertain to name. The sequenced sample was CD4+ or CD8+ T cells sorted from blood, obtained in a trial of the OX40 agonist ivuxolimab. The DNA sequence is TGTGCCAGCAGCCAGGAGCTCCTCTCCTACGAGCAGTACTTC. It codes for CASSQELLSYEQYF.